This TCR beta chain emerged from a study of blood T cell repertoires in COVID-19. This table comes from immunoSEQ multiplex PCR, and its TCRdb copy is limited to in-frame clones, with some not included. The sample has fewer than 65,000 clones; more than 75% are singletons. The germline V gene has CDR1 LGHDT and CDR2 YNNKEL (reference sequence). Trimming pared 1 base from V and 1 base from J, leaving 4 bases between. This CDR3 region has 13 residues. J is TRBJ1-1 and V is TRBV3-1 (or the pseudogene TRBV3-2), with D unclear. Sequenced input: peripheral blood. The TCR sequence derives from a human donor in a cohort sampled during active COVID-19. The CDR3 bases are TGTGCCAGCAGCCAAGTTAAGAACACTGAAGCTTTCTTT. Translating it yields CASSQVKNTEAFF.